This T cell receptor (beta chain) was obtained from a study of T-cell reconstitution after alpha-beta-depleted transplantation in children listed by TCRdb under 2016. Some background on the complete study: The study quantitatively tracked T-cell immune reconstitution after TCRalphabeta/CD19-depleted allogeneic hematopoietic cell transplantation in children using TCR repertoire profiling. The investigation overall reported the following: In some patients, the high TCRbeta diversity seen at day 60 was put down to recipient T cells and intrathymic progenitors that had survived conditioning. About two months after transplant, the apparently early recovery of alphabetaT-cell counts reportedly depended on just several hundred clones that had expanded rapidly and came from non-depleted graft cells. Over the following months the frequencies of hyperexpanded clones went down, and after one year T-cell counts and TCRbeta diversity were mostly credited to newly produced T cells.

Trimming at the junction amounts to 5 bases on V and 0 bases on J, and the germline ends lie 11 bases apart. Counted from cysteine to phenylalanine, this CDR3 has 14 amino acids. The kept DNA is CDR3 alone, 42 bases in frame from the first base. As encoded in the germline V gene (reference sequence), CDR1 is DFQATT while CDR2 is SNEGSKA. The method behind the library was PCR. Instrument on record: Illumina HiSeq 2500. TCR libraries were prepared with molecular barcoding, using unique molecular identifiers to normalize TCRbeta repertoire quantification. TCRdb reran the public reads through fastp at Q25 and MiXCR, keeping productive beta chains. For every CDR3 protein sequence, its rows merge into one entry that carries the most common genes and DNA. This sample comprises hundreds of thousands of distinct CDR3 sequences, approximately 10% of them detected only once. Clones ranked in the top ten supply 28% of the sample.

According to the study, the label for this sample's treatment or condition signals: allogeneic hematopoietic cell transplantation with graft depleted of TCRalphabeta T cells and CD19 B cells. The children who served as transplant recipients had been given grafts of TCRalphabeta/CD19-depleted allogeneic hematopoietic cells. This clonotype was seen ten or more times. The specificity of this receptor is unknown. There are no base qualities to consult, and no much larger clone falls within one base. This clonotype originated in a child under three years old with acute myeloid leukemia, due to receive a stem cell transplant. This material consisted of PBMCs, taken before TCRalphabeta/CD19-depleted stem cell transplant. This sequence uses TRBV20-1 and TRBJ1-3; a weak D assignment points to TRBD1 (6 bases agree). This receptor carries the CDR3 CSAPDRSSGNTIYF. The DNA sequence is TGCAGTGCTCCTGACAGGAGCTCTGGAAACACCATATATTTT.